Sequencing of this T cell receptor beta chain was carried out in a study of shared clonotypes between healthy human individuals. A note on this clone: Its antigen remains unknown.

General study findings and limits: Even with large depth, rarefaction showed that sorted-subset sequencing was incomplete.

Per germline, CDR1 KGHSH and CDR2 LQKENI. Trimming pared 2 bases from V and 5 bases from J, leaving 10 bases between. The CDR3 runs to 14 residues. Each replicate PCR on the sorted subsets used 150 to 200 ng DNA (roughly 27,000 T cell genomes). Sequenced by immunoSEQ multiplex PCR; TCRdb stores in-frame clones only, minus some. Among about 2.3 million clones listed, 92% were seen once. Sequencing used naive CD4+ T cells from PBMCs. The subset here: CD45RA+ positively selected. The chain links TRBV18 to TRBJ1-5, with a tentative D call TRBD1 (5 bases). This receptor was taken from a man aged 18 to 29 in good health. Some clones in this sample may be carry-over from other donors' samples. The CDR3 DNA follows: TGTGCCAGCTCACCAGGGGGGTTCGATCAGCCCCAGCATTTT. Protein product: CASSPGGFDQPQHF.